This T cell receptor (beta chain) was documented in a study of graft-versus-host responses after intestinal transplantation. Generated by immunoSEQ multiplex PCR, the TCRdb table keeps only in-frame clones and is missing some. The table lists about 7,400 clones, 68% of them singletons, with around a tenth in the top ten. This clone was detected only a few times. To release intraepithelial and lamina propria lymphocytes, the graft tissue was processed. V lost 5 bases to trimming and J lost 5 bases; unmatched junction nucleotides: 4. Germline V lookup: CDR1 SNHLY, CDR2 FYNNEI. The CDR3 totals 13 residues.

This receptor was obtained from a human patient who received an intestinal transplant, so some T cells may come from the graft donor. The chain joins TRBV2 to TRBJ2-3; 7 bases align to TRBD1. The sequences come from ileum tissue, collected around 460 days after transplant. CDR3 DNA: TGTGCCAGCAGTCGGGACAGACAAGATACGCAGTATTTT. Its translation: CASSRDRQDTQYF. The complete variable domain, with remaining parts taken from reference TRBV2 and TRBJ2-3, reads EPEVTQTPSHQVTQMGQEVILRCVPISNHLYFYWYRQILGQKVEFLVSFYNNEISEKSEIFDDQFSVERPDGSNFTLKIRSTKLEDSAMYFCASSRDRQDTQYFGPGTRLTVL.